The clone carrying this TCR beta chain was recorded once. Antigen: not known. The final CDR3 position lacks the conserved phenylalanine or tryptophan, pointing to a likely read error. No DNA is shown, since the ends of the CDR3 on it are uncertain; the CDR3 is the one TCRdb lists. This sample is part of a study of cytomegalovirus exposure and HLA in healthy donors. Across the whole study: Samples from HLA-typed donors yielded around 79 million unique TCRs in an early data release.

The CDR3 extends over 12 residues, inclusive of both ends. The germline gives CDR1 MGHRA, CDR2 YSYEKL. 60 Vbeta and 13 Jbeta primers were used in PCR. Authors' data handling: There were about 80 million unique TCR beta chains by a later count, and approximately 11 million of them were shared. Here immunoSEQ multiplex PCR was the method, and the copy in TCRdb shows in-frame clones only, minus some. V, J and clone size are those of that table, while D and trimming were read from the DNA. Altogether roughly 150,000 clones are present, 77% being singletons, with the ten largest covering about 3.7%. Study findings and constraints: With later analysis, a missense DCLRE1C variant became linked to TCR beta V- and J-gene trimming. Common viral pathogens seemed, in a later analysis, to connect with several of the most significant clusters.

The sequenced sample was PBMCs. The TCR comes from a male donor in good health and CMV-seronegative. The chain has TRBV4-1 and TRBJ1-1; the table's D call, TRBD1, was not checked against the DNA. The chain's CDR3 is CASSPTSIRDRG.